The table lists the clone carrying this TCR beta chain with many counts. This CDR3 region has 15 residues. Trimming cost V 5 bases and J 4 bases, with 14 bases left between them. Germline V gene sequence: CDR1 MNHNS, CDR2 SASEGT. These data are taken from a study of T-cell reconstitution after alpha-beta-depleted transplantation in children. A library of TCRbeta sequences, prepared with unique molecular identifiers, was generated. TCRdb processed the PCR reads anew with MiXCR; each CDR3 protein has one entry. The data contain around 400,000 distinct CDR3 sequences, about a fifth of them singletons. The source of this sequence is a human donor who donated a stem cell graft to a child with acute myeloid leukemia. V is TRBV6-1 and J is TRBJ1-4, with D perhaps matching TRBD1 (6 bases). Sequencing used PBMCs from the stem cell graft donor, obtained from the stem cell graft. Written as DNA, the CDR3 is TGTGCCAGCAGTAAGGATAGGGGGAATAATGAAAAACTGTTTTTT. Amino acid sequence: CASSKDRGNNEKLFF.